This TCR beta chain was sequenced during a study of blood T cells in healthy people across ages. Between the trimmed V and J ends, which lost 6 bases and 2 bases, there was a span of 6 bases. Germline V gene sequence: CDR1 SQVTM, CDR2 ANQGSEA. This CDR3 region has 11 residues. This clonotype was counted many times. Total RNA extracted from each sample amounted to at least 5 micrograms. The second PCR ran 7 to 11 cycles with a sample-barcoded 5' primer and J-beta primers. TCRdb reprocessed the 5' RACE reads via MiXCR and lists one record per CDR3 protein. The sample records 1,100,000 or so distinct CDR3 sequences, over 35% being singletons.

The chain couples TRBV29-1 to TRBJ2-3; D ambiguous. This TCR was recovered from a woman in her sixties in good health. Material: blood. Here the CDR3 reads CSVRITDTQYF. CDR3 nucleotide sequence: TGCAGCGTCAGGATCACAGATACGCAGTATTTT.